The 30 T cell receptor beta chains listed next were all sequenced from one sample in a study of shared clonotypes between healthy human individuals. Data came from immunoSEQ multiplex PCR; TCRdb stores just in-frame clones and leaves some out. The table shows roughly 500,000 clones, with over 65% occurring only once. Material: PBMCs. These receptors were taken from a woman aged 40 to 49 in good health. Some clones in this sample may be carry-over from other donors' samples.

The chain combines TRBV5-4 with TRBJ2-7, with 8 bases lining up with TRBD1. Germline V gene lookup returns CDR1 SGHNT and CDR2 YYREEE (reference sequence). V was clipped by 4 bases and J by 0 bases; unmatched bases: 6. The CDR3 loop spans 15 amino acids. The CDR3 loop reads CASSTGQGFSYEQYF. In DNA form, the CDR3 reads TGTGCCAGCAGCACCGGACAGGGCTTCTCCTACGAGCAGTACTTC.

Here the CDR3 DNA reads TGTGCCAGCAGCCAAGATTCCGGGACAGGGGGCCTCTATGGCTACACCTTC. It encodes CASSQDSGTGGLYGYTF. The chain has TRBV4-2 and TRBJ1-2, with 12 nucleotides matching TRBD1. CDR1 LGHNA and CDR2 YNFKEQ come from the germline V gene. This CDR3 spans 17 amino acids. The junction had 6 bases not matched to a gene; V was cut back by 0 bases and J by 4 bases.

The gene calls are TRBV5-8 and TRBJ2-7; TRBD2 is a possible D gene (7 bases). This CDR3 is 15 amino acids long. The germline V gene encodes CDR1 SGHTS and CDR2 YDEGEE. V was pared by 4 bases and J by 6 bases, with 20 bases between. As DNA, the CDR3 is TGTGCCAGCAGCCAAGGGGAGGGGGAATACGCCGAGCAGTACTTC. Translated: CASSQGEGEYAEQYF.

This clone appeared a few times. CDR3 sequence: CASSQGGEGHEQYF. The CDR3 DNA reads TGCGCCAGCAGCCAAGGGGGAGAGGGACACGAGCAGTACTTC. This chain links TRBV4-1 with TRBJ2-5; D tentatively fits TRBD1 or TRBD2 (5 bases each). The J call could be wrong; TRBJ2-7 is a better fit for the DNA end. The germline gives CDR1 MGHRA, CDR2 YSYEKL. The CDR3 spans 14 residues.

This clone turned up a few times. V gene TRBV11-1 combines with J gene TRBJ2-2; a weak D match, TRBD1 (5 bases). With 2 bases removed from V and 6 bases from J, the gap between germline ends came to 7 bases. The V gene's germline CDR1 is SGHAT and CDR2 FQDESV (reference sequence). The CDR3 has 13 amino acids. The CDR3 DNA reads TGTGCCAGCAGCTTACAGGGCTCCGGGGAGCTGTTTTTT. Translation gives CASSLQGSGELFF.

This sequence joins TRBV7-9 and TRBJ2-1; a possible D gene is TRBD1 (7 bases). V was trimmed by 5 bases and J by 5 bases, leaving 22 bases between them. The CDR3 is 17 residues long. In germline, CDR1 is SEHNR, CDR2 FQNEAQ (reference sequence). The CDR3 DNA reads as TGTGCCAGCAGCCCCGGGGGTCCCTGGGGGACAGACAATGAGCAGTTCTTC. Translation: CASSPGGPWGTDNEQFF. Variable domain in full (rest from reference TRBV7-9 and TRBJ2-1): DTGVSQNPRHKITKRGQNVTFRCDPISEHNRLYWYRQTLGQGPEFLTYFQNEAQLEKSRLLSDRFSAERPKGSFSTLEIQRTEQGDSAMYLCASSPGGPWGTDNEQFFGPGTRLTVL.

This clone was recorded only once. Here the CDR3 reads CASSLAGSEAFF. The CDR3 DNA is TGTGCCAGCAGCTTAGCGGGGAGTGAAGCTTTCTTT. The chain joins TRBV7-9 to TRBJ1-1; D is ambiguous. This CDR3 comprises 12 residues. Germline assignment: CDR1 SEHNR and CDR2 FQNEAQ (reference sequence). With 0 bases removed from V and 7 bases from J, the gap between germline ends came to 6 bases.

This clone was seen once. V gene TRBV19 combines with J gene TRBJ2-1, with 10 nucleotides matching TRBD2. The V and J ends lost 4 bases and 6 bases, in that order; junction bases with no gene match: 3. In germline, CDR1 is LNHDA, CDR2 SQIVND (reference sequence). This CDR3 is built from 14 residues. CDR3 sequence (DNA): TGTGCCAGTAGTAGCCAGCGGGAGGGCAATGAGCAGTTCTTC. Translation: CASSSQREGNEQFF. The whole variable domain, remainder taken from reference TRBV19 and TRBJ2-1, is DGGITQSPKYLFRKEGQNVTLSCEQNLNHDAMYWYRQDPGQGLRLIYYSQIVNDFQKGDIAEGYSVSREKKESFPLTVTSAQKNPTAFYLCASSSQREGNEQFFGPGTRLTVL.

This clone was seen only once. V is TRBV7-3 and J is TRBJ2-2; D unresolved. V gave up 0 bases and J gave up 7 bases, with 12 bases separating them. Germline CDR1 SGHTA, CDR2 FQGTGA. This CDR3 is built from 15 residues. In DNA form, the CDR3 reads TGTGCCAGCAGCTTAACCCCAGGAGTCCTCGGGGAGCTGTTTTTT. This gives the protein CASSLTPGVLGELFF.

For the CDR3, the DNA is TGTGCCAGCAGTGATGCGGGGGGGTACAATGAGCAGTTCTTC. Its protein is CASSDAGGYNEQFF. The chain recombines TRBV6-1 with TRBJ2-1; TRBD2 aligns across 9 bases. Germline CDR1 and CDR2: MNHNS and SASEGT. This CDR3 contains 14 residues. Trimming cost V 3 bases and J 4 bases; bases outside gene matches: 1.

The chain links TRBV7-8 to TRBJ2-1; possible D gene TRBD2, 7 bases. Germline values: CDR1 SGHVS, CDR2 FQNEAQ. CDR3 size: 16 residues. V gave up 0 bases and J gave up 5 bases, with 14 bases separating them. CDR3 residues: CASSLAGGDINNEQFF. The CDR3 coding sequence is TGTGCCAGCAGCTTAGCGGGGGGGGACATCAACAATGAGCAGTTCTTC.

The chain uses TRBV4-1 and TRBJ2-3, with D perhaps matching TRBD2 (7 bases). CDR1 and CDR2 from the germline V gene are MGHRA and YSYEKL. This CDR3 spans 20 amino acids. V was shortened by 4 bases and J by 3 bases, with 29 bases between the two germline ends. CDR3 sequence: CASSRTIGYRGAKETDTQYF. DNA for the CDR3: TGCGCCAGCAGCCGGACGATTGGTTACCGGGGGGCAAAGGAAACAGATACGCAGTATTTT.

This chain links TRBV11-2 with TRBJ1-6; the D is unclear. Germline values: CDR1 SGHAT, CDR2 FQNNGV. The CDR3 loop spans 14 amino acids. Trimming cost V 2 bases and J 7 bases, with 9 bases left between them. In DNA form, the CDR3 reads TGTGCCAGCAGCTTACCAACCAGAAATTCACCCCTCCACTTT. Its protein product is CASSLPTRNSPLHF.

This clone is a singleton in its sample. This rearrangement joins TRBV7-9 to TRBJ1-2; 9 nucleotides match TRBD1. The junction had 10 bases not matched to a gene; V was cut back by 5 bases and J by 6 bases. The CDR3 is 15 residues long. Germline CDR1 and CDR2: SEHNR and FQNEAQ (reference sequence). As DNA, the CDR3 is TGTGCCAGCAGCGCACTGGACAGGGGTCTGGATGGCTACACCTTC. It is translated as CASSALDRGLDGYTF.

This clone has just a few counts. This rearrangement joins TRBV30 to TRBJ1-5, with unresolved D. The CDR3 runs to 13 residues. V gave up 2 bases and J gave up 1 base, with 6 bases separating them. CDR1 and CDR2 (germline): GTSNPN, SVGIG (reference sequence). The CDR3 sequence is CAWSRISNQPQHF. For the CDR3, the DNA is TGTGCCTGGAGTCGGATCAGCAATCAGCCCCAGCATTTT. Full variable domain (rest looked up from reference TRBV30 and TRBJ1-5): SQTIHQWPATLVQPVGSPLSLECTVEGTSNPNLYWYRQAAGRGLQLLFYSVGIGQISSEVPQNLSASRPQDRQFILSSKKLLLSDSGFYLCAWSRISNQPQHFGDGTRLSIL.

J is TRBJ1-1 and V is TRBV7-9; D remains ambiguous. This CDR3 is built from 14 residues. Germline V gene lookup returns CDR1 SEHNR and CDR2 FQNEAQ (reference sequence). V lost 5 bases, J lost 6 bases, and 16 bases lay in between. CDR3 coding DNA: TGTGCCAGCAGCAGCCAGGCCCTTTCCTCTGAAGCTTTCTTT. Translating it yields CASSSQALSSEAFF.

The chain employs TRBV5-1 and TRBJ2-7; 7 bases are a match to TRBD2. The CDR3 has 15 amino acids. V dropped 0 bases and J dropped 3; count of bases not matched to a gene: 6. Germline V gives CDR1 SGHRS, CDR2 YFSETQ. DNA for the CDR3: TGCGCCAGCAGCTTGGGCGGGGGAACCCTCTACGAGCAGTACTTC. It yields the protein CASSLGGGTLYEQYF.

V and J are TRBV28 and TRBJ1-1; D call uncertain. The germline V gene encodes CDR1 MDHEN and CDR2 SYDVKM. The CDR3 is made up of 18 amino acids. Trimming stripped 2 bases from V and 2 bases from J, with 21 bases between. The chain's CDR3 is CASSLPRSLRRPNTEAFF. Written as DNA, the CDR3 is TGTGCCAGCAGTTTACCTCGCTCGCTTCGGCGGCCCAACACTGAAGCTTTCTTT. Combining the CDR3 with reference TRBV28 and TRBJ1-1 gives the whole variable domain DVKVTQSSRYLVKRTGEKVFLECVQDMDHENMFWYRQDPGLGLRLIYFSYDVKMKEKGDIPEGYSVSREKKERFSLILESASTNQTSMYLCASSLPRSLRRPNTEAFFGQGTRLTVV.

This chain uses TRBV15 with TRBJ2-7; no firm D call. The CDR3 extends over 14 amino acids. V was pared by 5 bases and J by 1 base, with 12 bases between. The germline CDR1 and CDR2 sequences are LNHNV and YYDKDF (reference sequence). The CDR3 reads CATSGRHPSYEQYF. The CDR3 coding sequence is TGTGCCACCAGCGGCCGACACCCTTCCTACGAGCAGTACTTC.

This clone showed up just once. The CDR3 sequence is CAWSIRSSYNEQFF. CDR3 coding DNA: TGTGCCTGGAGTATCAGGAGCTCCTACAATGAGCAGTTCTTC. The chain is built from TRBV30 and TRBJ2-1; D remains unclear. Germline V lookup: CDR1 GTSNPN, CDR2 SVGIG (reference sequence). The CDR3 sequence is 14 residues long. V was pared by 2 bases and J by 0 bases, with 8 bases between.

CDR3 in DNA: TGCGCCAGCAGTGAGTCTTGGCGGAGCAATGAGCAGTTCTTC. Translating it yields CASSESWRSNEQFF. The chain is built from TRBV10-1 and TRBJ2-1; D unclear. V was pared by 0 bases and J by 6 bases, with 9 bases between. The germline gives CDR1 WNHNN, CDR2 SYGVQD (reference sequence). CDR3 size: 14 residues.

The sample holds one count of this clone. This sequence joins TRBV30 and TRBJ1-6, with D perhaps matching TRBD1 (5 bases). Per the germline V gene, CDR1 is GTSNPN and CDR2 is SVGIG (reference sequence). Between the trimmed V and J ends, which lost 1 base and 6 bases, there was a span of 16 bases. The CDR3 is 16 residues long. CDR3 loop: CAWSGAGPSRNSPLHF. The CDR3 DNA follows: TGTGCCTGGAGTGGGGCGGGACCTTCGCGTAATTCACCCCTCCACTTT.

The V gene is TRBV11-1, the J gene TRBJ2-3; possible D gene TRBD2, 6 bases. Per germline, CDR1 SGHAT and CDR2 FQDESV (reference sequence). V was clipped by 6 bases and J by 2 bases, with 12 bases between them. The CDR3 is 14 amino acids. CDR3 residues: CASSSRDSTDTQYF. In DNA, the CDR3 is TGTGCCAGCAGTTCTCGGGACTCCACAGATACGCAGTATTTT.

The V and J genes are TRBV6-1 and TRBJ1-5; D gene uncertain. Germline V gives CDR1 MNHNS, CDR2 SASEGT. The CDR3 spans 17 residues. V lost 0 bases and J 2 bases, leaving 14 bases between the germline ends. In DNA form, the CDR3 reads TGTGCCAGCAGTGAAGCGTTCACACGAAGGGGCAATCAGCCCCAGCATTTT. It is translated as CASSEAFTRRGNQPQHF.

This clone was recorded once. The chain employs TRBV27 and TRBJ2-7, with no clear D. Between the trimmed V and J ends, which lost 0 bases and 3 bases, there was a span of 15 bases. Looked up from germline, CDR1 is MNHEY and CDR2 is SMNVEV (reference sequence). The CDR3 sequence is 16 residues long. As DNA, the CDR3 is TGTGCCAGCAGTTTATCCCCCTCGGGTAGTGACTACGAGCAGTACTTC. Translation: CASSLSPSGSDYEQYF.

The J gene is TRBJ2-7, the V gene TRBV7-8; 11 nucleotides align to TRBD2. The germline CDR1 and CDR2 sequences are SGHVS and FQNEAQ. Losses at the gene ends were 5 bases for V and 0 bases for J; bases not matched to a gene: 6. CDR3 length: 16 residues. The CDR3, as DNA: TGTGCCAGCAGCGTAACTAGCGGGAGAAACTCCTACGAGCAGTACTTC. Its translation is CASSVTSGRNSYEQYF.

The CDR3 here is CASSLGVTGVGDEQFF. The CDR3 nucleotides read TGTGCCAGCAGCTTAGGTGTCACAGGGGTTGGGGATGAGCAGTTCTTC. This chain links TRBV7-9 with TRBJ2-1, with 7 bases that match TRBD1. The trim removed 1 base at V and 8 bases at J, leaving 11 bases unmatched. CDR3 length equals 16 residues. Germline V gene lookup returns CDR1 SEHNR and CDR2 FQNEAQ (reference sequence).

CDR3 sequence reads: CASSYAGRNTEAFF. CDR3 coding DNA: TGTGCCAGCAGCTACGCAGGGAGGAACACTGAAGCTTTCTTT. The V call is TRBV7-9, the J call TRBJ1-1, with D perhaps TRBD1 (5 bases). Per germline, CDR1 SEHNR and CDR2 FQNEAQ (reference sequence). The CDR3 is made up of 14 amino acids. V lost 4 bases and J 1 base, leaving 10 bases between the germline ends.

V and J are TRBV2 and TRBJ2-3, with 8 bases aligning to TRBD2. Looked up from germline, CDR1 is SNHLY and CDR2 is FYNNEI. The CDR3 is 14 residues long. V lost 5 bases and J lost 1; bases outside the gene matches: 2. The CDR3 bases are TGTGCCAGCAGTCGAGCGGGAGGCACAGATACGCAGTATTTT. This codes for CASSRAGGTDTQYF.

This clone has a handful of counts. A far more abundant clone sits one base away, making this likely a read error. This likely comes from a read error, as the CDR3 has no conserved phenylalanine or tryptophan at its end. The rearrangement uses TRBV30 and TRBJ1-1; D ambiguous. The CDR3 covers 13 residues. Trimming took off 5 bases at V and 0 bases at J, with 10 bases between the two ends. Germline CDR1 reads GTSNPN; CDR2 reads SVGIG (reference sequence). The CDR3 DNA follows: TGTGCCTGGGACTGGAACATGAACACTGAAGCTTTCCTT. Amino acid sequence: CAWDWNMNTEAFL.